This T cell receptor (beta chain) was sequenced during a study of vaccination effects on CD4 cells after COVID-19. Across the study: Post-vaccine specimens were collected at a median of 72 days following the second dose. Study outcomes and limitations: In vaccinees who were healthy, merely 1 out of 255 vaccine-induced clones cross-reacted with common cold coronaviruses. There was marked clonal contraction among infection- and vaccine-induced clones late after vaccination.

Antigen-specific CD4+ T cells were expanded with viral peptide pools in the ViraFEST assay before sequencing. Cells that had been cultured for 10 days were the source of isolated CD4+ T cells. Subjects were given two BNT162b2 or mRNA-1273 vaccine doses. Supplemented with approximately 10 IU/ml IL-2 and 9.5 to 10 ug/ml peptides, more than 1.5 million PBMC per well were kept in culture. Turning to this clone: Its antigen is unknown.

Sequenced by immunoSEQ multiplex PCR; TCRdb stores in-frame clones only, minus some. In the table there are over 50,000 clones, less than 80% of which are singletons. From germline, CDR1 is MNHNS and CDR2 SASEGT. The V end lost 2 bases, the J end lost 4 bases, and 7 bases lay between the germline ends. The CDR3 totals 13 residues. This sequence joins TRBV6-1 and TRBJ2-3; no firm D call. The input for sequencing was CD4+ T cells from PBMCs cultured with HCoV-229E spike peptides, taken after COVID-19 vaccination. The TCR originated in a human donor who received a COVID-19 vaccine. CDR3 in amino acids: CASSESRADTQYF. The CDR3 DNA is TGTGCCAGCAGTGAATCTCGGGCAGATACGCAGTATTTT.